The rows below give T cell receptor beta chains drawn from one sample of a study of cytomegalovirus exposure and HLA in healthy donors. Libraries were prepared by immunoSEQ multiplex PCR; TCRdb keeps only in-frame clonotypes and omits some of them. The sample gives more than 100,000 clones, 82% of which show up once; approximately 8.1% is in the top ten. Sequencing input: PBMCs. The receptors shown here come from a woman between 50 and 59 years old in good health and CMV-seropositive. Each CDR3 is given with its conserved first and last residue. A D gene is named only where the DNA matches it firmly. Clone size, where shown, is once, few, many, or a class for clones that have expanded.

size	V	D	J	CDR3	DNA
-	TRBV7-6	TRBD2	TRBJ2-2	CASSLSAGGAFGELFF	TGTGCCAGCAGCCTCTCAGCGGGGGGGGCCTTCGGGGAGCTGTTTTTT
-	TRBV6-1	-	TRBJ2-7	CASSEANYEQYF	TGTGCCAGCAGTGAGGCAAACTACGAGCAGTACTTC
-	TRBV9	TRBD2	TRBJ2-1	CASSEGGSSPYNEQFF	TGTGCCAGCAGCGAGGGCGGGAGTTCACCCTACAATGAGCAGTTCTTC
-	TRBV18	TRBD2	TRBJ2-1	CASSPTFPAGGTRSYNEQFF	TGTGCCAGCTCACCAACTTTCCCAGCGGGGGGCACTCGTTCCTACAATGAGCAGTTCTTC
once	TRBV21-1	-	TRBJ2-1	CASLLRLAGNEQFF	TGTGCCAGCCTCCTCCGACTAGCCGGCAATGAGCAGTTCTTC
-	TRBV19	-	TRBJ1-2	CASSIDYGYTF	TGTGCCAGTAGTATCGACTATGGCTACACCTTC
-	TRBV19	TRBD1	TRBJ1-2	CASSLGQGHYGYTF	TGTGCCAGTAGTCTTGGACAGGGGCACTATGGCTACACCTTC
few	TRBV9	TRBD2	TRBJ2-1	CASSVDGRAPDEQFF	TGTGCCAGCAGCGTAGACGGGAGGGCCCCAGATGAGCAGTTCTTC
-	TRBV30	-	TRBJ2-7	CAWSGPLEYEQYF	TGTGCCTGGAGTGGCCCATTGGAGTACGAGCAGTACTTC
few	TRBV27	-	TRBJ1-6	CASSFGSSTLNSPLHF	TGTGCCAGCAGTTTCGGTAGCTCTACTTTAAATTCACCCCTCCACTTT
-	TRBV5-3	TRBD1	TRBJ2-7	CARSLVRSPETGNNYEQYF	TGTGCCAGAAGCTTGGTTCGGTCCCCCGAGACAGGGAATAACTACGAGCAGTACTTC
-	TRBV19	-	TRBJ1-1	CASSTGPRRFF	TGTGCCAGTAGTACAGGACCCCGGAGGTTCTTT
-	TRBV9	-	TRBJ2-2	CASSPRANTGELFF	TGTGCCAGCAGCCCTCGGGCGAACACCGGGGAGCTGTTTTTT
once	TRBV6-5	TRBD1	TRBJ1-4	CASRKTGEKLFF	TGTGCCAGCAGAAAGACAGGGGAAAAACTGTTTTTT
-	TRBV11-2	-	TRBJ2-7	CASSLEVGGVEQYF	TGTGCCAGCAGCTTAGAAGTAGGAGGGGTCGAGCAGTACTTC
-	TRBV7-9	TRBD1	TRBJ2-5	CASSLADRGGETQYF	TGTGCCAGCAGCTTGGCAGACAGGGGAGGAGAGACCCAGTACTTC
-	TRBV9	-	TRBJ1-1	CASSVGSMNTEAFF	TGTGCCAGCAGCGTAGGTTCAATGAACACTGAAGCTTTCTTT
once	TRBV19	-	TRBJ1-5	CASSIRGNQPQHF	TGTGCCAGTAGTATTCGCGGGAATCAGCCCCAGCATTTT
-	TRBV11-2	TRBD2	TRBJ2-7	CASSRTSVYEQYF	TGTGCCAGCAGCCGGACTAGCGTCTACGAGCAGTACTTC
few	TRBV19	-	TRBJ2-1	CASSEQDRSYNEQFF	TGTGCCAGTAGTGAACAGGACCGAAGCTACAATGAGCAGTTCTTC
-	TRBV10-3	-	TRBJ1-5	CAISEGAQGNQPQHF	TGTGCCATCAGTGAGGGGGCGCAGGGCAATCAGCCCCAGCATTTT
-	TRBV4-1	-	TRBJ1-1	CASSPLDSITEAFF	TGCGCCAGCAGCCCCCTAGACAGCATAACTGAAGCTTTCTTT
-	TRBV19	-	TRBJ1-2	CASRTVYGYTF	TGTGCCAGCCGGACAGTCTATGGCTACACCTTC
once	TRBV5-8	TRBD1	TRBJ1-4	CASRNAQGAVEKLFF	TGTGCCAGCAGGAATGCACAGGGGGCTGTTGAAAAACTGTTTTTT
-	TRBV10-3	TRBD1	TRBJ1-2	CAISDRDREGYTF	TGTGCCATCAGTGATAGGGACAGGGAAGGCTACACCTTC
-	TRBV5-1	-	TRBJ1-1	CASSLGQPNTEAFF	TGCGCCAGCAGCTTAGGACAGCCGAACACTGAAGCTTTCTTT
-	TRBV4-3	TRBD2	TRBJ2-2	CASSPREGGSTGELFF	TGCGCCAGCAGCCCCCGGGAGGGGGGAAGCACCGGGGAGCTGTTTTTT
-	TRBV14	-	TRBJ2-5	CASSRLGGGGETQYF	TGTGCCAGCAGCCGCCTAGGGGGGGGCGGAGAGACCCAGTACTTC
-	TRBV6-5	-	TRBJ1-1	CASSSPGQKAFF	TGTGCCAGCAGTTCGCCGGGACAAAAAGCTTTCTTT
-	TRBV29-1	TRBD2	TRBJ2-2	CSVETSSGHTGELFF	TGCAGCGTTGAAACGTCTAGCGGCCACACCGGGGAGCTGTTTTTT
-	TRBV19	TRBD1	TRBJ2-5	CASSTADRGPETQYF	TGTGCCAGTAGTACGGCGGACAGGGGGCCAGAGACCCAGTACTTC
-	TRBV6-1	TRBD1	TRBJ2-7	CASRPRGWNEQYF	TGTGCCAGCAGGCCCAGGGGGTGGAACGAGCAGTACTTC
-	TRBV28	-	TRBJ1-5	CASSPLDKNMEPQHF	TGTGCCAGCAGTCCCTTGGACAAAAATATGGAGCCCCAGCATTTT
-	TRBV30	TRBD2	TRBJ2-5	CAWSLSGSLVQTQYF	TGTGCCTGGAGTCTAAGCGGGAGTCTGGTACAGACCCAGTACTTC
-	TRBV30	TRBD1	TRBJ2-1	CAWSGDRHNEQFF	TGTGCCTGGAGTGGGGACAGACACAATGAGCAGTTCTTC
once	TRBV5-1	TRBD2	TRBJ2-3	CASSFGTSGGALGGDTQYF	TGCGCCAGCAGCTTCGGGACTAGCGGGGGGGCACTAGGAGGAGATACGCAGTATTTT
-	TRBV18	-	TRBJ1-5	CASRQGLNQPQHF	TGTGCCAGCCGCCAGGGCCTCAATCAGCCCCAGCATTTT
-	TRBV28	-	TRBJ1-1	CASSAQGGDAFF	TGTGCCAGCAGTGCGCAGGGCGGGGATGCTTTCTTT
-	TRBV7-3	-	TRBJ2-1	CASSPTGTNEQFF	TGTGCCAGCAGCCCCACAGGGACCAATGAGCAGTTCTTC
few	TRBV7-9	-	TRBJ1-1	CASSLDIVTGAFF	TGTGCCAGCAGCTTAGATATAGTTACGGGGGCTTTCTTT
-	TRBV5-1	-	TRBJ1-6	CASSPMTGYNSPLHF	TGCGCCAGCAGCCCGATGACAGGTTATAATTCACCCCTCCACTTT
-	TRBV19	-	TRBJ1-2	CASSIGTGYLRYGYTF	TGTGCCAGTAGTATAGGCACAGGGTACCTACGCTATGGCTACACCTTC